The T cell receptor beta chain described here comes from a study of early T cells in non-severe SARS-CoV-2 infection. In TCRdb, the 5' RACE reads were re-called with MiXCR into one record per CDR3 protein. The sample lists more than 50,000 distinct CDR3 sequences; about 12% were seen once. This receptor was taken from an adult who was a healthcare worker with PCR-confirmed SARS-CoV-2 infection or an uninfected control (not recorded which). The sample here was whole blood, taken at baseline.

CDR3 bases: TGTGCCAGCAGGCAGGGGGCTTCTGGAAACACCATATATTTT. This encodes CASRQGASGNTIYF. The genes are TRBV6-5 and TRBJ1-3; 8 bases line up with TRBD1. The ends lost 6 bases at V and 1 base at J; junction bases unmatched: 2. Germline V lookup: CDR1 MNHEY, CDR2 SVGAGI. This CDR3 has 14 residues.